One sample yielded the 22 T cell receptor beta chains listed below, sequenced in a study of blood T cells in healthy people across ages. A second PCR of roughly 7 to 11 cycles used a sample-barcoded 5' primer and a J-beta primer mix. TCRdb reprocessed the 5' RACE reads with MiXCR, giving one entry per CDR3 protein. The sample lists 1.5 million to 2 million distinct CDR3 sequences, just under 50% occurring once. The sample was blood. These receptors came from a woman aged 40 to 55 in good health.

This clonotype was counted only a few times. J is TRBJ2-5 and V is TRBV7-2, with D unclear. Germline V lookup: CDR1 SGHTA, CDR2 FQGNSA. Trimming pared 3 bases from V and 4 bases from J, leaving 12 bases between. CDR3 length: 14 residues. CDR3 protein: CASSLPLGPETQYF. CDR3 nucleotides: TGTGCCAGCAGCTTGCCCCTTGGCCCAGAGACCCAGTACTTC. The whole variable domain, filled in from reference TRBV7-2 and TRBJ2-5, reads GAGVSQSPSNKVTEKGKDVELRCDPISGHTALYWYRQSLGQGLEFLIYFQGNSAPDKSGLPSDRFSAERTGGSVSTLTIQRTQQEDSAVYLCASSLPLGPETQYFGPGTRLLVL.

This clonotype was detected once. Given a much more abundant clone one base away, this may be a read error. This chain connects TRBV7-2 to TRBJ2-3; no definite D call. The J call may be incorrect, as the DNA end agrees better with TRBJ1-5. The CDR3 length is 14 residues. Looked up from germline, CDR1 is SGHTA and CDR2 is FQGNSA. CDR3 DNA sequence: TGTGCCAGCTCTCTGGCGGCTACCGGGGATACGCAGCATTTT. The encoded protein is CASSLAATGDTQHF.

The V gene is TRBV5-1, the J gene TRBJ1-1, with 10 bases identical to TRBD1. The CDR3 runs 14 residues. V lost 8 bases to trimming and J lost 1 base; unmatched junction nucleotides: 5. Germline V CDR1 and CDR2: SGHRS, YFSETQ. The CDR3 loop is CASGTGVSNTEAFF. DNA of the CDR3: TGCGCCAGTGGGACAGGGGTTTCGAACACTGAAGCTTTCTTT.

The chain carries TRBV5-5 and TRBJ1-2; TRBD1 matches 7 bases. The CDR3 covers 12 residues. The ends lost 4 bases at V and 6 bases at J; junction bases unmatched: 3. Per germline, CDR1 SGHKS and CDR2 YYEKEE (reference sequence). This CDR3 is CASSGGGDGYTF. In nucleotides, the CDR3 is TGTGCCAGCAGCGGAGGGGGCGATGGCTACACCTTC.

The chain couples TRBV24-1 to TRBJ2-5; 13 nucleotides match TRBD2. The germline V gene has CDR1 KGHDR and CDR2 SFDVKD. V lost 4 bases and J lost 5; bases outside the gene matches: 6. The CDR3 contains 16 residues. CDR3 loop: CATSEPLAGGSETQYF. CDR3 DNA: TGTGCCACCAGTGAACCACTAGCGGGGGGGTCTGAGACCCAGTACTTC.

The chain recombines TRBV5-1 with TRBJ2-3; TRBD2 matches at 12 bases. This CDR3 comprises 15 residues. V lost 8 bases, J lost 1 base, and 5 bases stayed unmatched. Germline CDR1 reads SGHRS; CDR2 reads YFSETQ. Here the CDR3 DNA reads TGCGCCAGTTATCGGACTAGCGGGGGCACAGATACGCAGTATTTT. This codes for CASYRTSGGTDTQYF.

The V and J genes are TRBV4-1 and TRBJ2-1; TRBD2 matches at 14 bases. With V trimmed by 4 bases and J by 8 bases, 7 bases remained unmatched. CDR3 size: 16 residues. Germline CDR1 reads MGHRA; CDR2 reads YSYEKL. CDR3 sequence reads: CASSRQTSGGDHEQFF. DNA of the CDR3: TGCGCCAGCAGCCGCCAGACTAGCGGGGGGGACCATGAGCAGTTCTTC.

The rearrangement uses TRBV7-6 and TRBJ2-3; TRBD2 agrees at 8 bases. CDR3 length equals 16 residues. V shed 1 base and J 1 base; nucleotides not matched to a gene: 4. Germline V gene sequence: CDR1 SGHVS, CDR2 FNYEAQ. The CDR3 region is CASSLGVSGGTDTQYF. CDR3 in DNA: TGTGCCAGCAGCTTAGGAGTTAGCGGGGGCACAGATACGCAGTATTTT.

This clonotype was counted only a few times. The CDR3 protein is CASSSQTQETQYF. The CDR3 DNA follows: TGTGCCAGCAGCTCCCAGACCCAAGAGACCCAGTACTTC. The gene calls are TRBV5-5 and TRBJ2-5; D not certain. This CDR3 has 13 residues. Looked up from germline, CDR1 is SGHKS and CDR2 is YYEKEE (reference sequence). Trimming took 3 bases from V and 1 from J, leaving 7 bases between them. The variable domain in full, with the rest retrieved from reference TRBV5-5 and TRBJ2-5, is DAGVTQSPTHLIKTRGQQVTLRCSPISGHKSVSWYQQVLGQGPQFIFQYYEKEERGRGNFPDRFSARQFPNYSSELNVNALLLGDSALYLCASSSQTQETQYFGPGTRLLVL.

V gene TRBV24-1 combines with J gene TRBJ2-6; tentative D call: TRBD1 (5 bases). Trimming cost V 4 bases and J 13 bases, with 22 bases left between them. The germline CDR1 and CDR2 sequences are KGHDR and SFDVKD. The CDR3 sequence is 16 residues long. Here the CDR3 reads CATSEGQGGRRRVLTF. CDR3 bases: TGTGCCACCAGTGAAGGCCAGGGCGGACGCAGGAGAGTCCTGACTTTC.

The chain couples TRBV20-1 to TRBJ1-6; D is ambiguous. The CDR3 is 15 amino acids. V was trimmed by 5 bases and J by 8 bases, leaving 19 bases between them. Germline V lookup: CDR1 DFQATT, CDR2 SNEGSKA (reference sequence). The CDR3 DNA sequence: TGCAGTGCTGGGAGACGTGGTGCTCTAGATTCACCCCTCCACTTT. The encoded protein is CSAGRRGALDSPLHF.

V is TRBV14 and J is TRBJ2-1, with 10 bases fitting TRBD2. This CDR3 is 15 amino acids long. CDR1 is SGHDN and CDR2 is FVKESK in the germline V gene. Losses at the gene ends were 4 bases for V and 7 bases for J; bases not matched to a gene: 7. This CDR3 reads CASSPVAGGQNEQFF. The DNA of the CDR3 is TGTGCCAGCAGCCCAGTAGCGGGGGGCCAAAATGAGCAGTTCTTC.

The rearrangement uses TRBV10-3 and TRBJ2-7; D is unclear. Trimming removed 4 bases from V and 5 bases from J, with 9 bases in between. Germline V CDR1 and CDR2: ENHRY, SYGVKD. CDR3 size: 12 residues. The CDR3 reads CAISVLGNEQYF. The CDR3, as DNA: TGTGCCATCAGTGTTCTAGGGAACGAGCAGTACTTC.

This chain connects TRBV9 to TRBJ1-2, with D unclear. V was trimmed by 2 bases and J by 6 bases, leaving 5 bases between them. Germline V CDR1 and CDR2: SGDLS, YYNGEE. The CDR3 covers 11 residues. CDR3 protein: CASSVNDGYTF. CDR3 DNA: TGTGCCAGCAGCGTCAATGATGGCTACACCTTC.

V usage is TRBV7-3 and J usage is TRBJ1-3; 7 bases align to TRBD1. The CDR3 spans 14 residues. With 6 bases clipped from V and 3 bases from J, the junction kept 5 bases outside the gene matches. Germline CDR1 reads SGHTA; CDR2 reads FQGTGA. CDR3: CASSLQGFGNTIYF. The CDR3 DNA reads TGTGCCAGCAGTTTACAGGGGTTTGGAAACACCATATATTTT. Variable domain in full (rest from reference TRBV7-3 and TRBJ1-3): GAGVSQTPSNKVTEKGKYVELRCDPISGHTALYWYRQSLGQGPEFLIYFQGTGAADDSGLPNDRFFAVRPEGSVSTLKIQRTERGDSAVYLCASSLQGFGNTIYFGEGSWLTVV.

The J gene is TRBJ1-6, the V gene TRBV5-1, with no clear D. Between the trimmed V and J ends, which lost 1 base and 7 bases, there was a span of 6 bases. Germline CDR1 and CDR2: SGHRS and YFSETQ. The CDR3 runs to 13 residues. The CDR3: CASSLPDNSPLHF. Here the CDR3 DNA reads TGCGCCAGCAGCTTGCCAGACAATTCACCCCTCCACTTT.

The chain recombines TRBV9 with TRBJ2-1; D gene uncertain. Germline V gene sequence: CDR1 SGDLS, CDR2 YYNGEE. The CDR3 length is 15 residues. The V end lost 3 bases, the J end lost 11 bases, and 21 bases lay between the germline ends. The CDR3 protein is CASSGDAFGSSKQFF. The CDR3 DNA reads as TGTGCCAGCAGCGGAGATGCCTTCGGCTCCTCTAAGCAGTTCTTC.

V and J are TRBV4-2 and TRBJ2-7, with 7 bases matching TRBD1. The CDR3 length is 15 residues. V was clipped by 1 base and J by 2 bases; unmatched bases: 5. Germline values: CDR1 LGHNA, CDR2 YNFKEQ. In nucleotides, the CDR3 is TGTGCCAGCAGCCAAGCACAGGGGTTGGCCTACGAGCAGTACTTC. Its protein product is CASSQAQGLAYEQYF.

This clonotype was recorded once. In DNA form, the CDR3 reads TGTGCCAGCTCACCTTTTGGGATCGCAGGGACAGATACGCAGTATTTT. Translated, it gives CASSPFGIAGTDTQYF. The chain joins TRBV18 to TRBJ2-3; possible D gene TRBD1, 5 bases. The CDR3 spans 16 residues. Trimming left V 3 bases short and J 3 bases short, with 16 bases between. Germline CDR1 KGHSH, CDR2 LQKENI.

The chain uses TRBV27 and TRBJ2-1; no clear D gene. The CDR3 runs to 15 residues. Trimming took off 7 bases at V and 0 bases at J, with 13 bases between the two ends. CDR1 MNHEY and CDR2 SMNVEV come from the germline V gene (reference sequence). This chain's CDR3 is CASTRGLSSYNEQFF. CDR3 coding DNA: TGTGCCAGCACTCGAGGTCTTAGCTCCTACAATGAGCAGTTCTTC.

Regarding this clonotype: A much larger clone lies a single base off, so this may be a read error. CDR3 DNA sequence: TGTGCCAGCAGTTTCCGGGACAGCGCCTACAATGAGCAGTTCTTC. It encodes CASSFRDSAYNEQFF. The chain couples TRBV5-5 to TRBJ2-1, with 7 bases that match TRBD1. V was pared by 5 bases and J by 2 bases, with 7 bases of the junction left unmatched. Germline assignment: CDR1 SGHKS and CDR2 YYEKEE (reference sequence). The CDR3 is made up of 15 amino acids.

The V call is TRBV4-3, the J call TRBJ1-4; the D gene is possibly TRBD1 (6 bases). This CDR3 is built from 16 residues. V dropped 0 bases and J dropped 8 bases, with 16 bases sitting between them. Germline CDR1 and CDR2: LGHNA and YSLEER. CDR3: CASSQDLQGRGEKLFF. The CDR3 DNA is TGCGCCAGCAGCCAAGATTTGCAGGGGCGAGGGGAAAAACTGTTTTTT.